The 31 T cell receptor beta chains given below trace back to one sample, sequenced in a study of cytomegalovirus exposure and HLA in healthy donors. The PCR made use of 60 Vbeta and 13 Jbeta primers. Some clones are missing from TCRdb's copy, which holds only in-frame ones; the method was immunoSEQ multiplex PCR. The sample yields tens of thousands of clones, around 74% seen once. Input material: PBMCs. These receptors all stem from a man aged 25 to 40 in good health and CMV-seropositive.

V is TRBV4-3 and J is TRBJ2-7; 7 nucleotides line up with TRBD1. This CDR3 has 16 residues. V shed 0 bases, J shed 3 bases, and the junction held 8 bases outside the gene matches. The germline gives CDR1 LGHNA, CDR2 YSLEER. The CDR3 loop is CASSQETGSSGYEQYF. In DNA, the CDR3 is TGCGCCAGCAGCCAAGAGACAGGGTCGTCGGGCTACGAGCAGTACTTC.

The chain joins TRBV28 to TRBJ2-2; 15 nucleotides agree with TRBD2. With V trimmed by 6 bases and J by 3 bases, 14 bases remained unmatched. The CDR3 has 20 residues. Germline CDR1 MDHEN, CDR2 SYDVKM. CDR3 DNA sequence: TGTGCCAGCAGGAATTCCCCCGGACTAGCGGGGGGGCTGTACACCGGGGAGCTGTTTTTT. Translation: CASRNSPGLAGGLYTGELFF.

This rearrangement joins TRBV28 to TRBJ1-2; D is unclear. Trimming shortened V by 5 bases and J by 4 bases, and 14 bases separated the two germline ends. CDR3 length: 14 amino acids. From germline, CDR1 is MDHEN and CDR2 SYDVKM. The CDR3 loop reads CASSNPSGFYGYTF. CDR3 DNA: TGTGCCAGCAGTAACCCCTCAGGTTTCTATGGCTACACCTTC.

The chain couples TRBV2 to TRBJ2-5, with D possibly TRBD2 on 6 matching bases. V lost 4 bases, J lost 5 bases, and 11 bases lay in between. Looked up from germline, CDR1 is SNHLY and CDR2 is FYNNEI. CDR3 length: 13 residues. The CDR3 DNA follows: TGTGCCAGCAGTGTGGAGGGGTGGGAGACCCAGTACTTC. It is translated as CASSVEGWETQYF. The full variable domain, rest sourced from reference TRBV2 and TRBJ2-5, is EPEVTQTPSHQVTQMGQEVILRCVPISNHLYFYWYRQILGQKVEFLVSFYNNEISEKSEIFDDQFSVERPDGSNFTLKIRSTKLEDSAMYFCASSVEGWETQYFGPGTRLLVL.

The rearrangement joins TRBV6-5 to TRBJ1-1; TRBD1 matches at 11 bases. Germline CDR1 is MNHEY and CDR2 is SVGAGI. The CDR3 is 14 amino acids. Trimming removed 5 bases from V and 4 bases from J; junction bases left unmatched: 3. The CDR3, as DNA: TGTGCCAGCAGTGAAGGGACAGGGGGCACTGAAGCTTTCTTT. Protein: CASSEGTGGTEAFF.

There are a few counts of this clone. The gene calls are TRBV4-3 and TRBJ1-1, with 7 bases identical to TRBD1. The CDR3 is 17 residues long. V gave up 0 bases and J gave up 1 base; unmatched junction bases: 8. The V gene's germline CDR1 is LGHNA and CDR2 YSLEER. The CDR3 region has the DNA TGCGCCAGCAGCCAAGAGGAGGGACAGCCTAAGAACACTGAAGCTTTCTTT. Its protein is CASSQEEGQPKNTEAFF.

A few counts support this clone. The chain combines TRBV2 with TRBJ1-1; the D gene is possibly TRBD1 (6 bases). V was trimmed by 4 bases and J by 10 bases, leaving 13 bases between them. The CDR3 loop spans 12 amino acids. CDR1 and CDR2 (germline): SNHLY, FYNNEI. The CDR3 loop reads CASSVNRERAFF. The CDR3 bases are TGTGCCAGCAGTGTCAACAGGGAGAGAGCTTTCTTT.

This clone came up once. The chain carries TRBV6-1 and TRBJ1-4; tentatively, D is TRBD1 (6 bases). The CDR3 is made up of 17 amino acids. CDR1 and CDR2 (germline): MNHNS, SASEGT. V was clipped by 0 bases and J by 7 bases, with 18 bases between them. For the CDR3, the DNA is TGTGCCAGCAGTGAAGCCGGCGGTGGAGGGGGGGCTGAAAAACTGTTTTTT. Translated: CASSEAGGGGGAEKLFF.

The chain recombines TRBV5-1 with TRBJ1-6, with D possibly TRBD1 on 5 matching bases. V lost 0 bases to trimming and J lost 9 bases, with 22 bases between them. The CDR3 runs to 18 residues. The germline V gene encodes CDR1 SGHRS and CDR2 YFSETQ. For the CDR3, the DNA is TGCGCCAGCAGCTTGGATGGGGATTCGAGACAGATATCTTCACCCCTCCACTTT. The encoded protein is CASSLDGDSRQISSPLHF.

The V call is TRBV5-1, the J call TRBJ2-7; 7 nucleotides agree with TRBD1. V lost 4 bases to trimming and J lost 2 bases; unmatched junction nucleotides: 3. The CDR3 consists of 13 residues. The V gene's germline CDR1 is SGHRS and CDR2 YFSETQ. The CDR3 DNA reads TGCGCCAGCAGCGTTACAGGGGCCTACGAGCAGTACTTC. It codes for CASSVTGAYEQYF.

The genes are TRBV7-9 and TRBJ1-6; 8 bases are shared with TRBD1. J was trimmed by 6 bases and V by 0 bases; bases with no gene match: 1. The germline gives CDR1 SEHNR, CDR2 FQNEAQ (reference sequence). The CDR3 extends over 15 amino acids. Here the CDR3 reads CASSLAQGGNSPLHF. The CDR3 DNA is TGTGCCAGCAGCTTAGCACAGGGGGGTAATTCACCCCTCCACTTT.

The rearrangement links TRBV4-2 to TRBJ2-3; TRBD2 matches at 7 bases. Trimming took 0 bases from V and 2 from J; bases not matched to a gene: 11. The CDR3 is 18 residues long. The germline V gene encodes CDR1 LGHNA and CDR2 YNFKEQ. In DNA form, the CDR3 reads TGTGCCAGCAGCCAAGATGGCCCGCGGCTAGCGGCCACAGATACGCAGTATTTT. Its translation is CASSQDGPRLAATDTQYF.

The gene calls are TRBV15 and TRBJ1-1, with 7 bases fitting TRBD1. The CDR3 is made up of 16 amino acids. From germline, CDR1 is LNHNV and CDR2 YYDKDF (reference sequence). V lost 1 base to trimming and J lost 10 bases; unmatched junction nucleotides: 15. The CDR3 DNA sequence: TGTGCCACCAGCAGAGGGGGCCAGCGACAGGGTATTGGAGCTTTCTTT. Its translation is CATSRGGQRQGIGAFF.

This clone has just a few counts. V is TRBV5-6 and J is TRBJ1-6, with D unresolved. Trimming took off 0 bases at V and 10 bases at J, with 8 bases between the two ends. CDR1 SGHDT and CDR2 YYEEEE come from the germline V gene. This CDR3 is built from 13 residues. The CDR3 sequence: CASSLGGGSPLHF. The CDR3 DNA reads as TGTGCCAGCAGCTTGGGGGGAGGGTCACCCCTCCACTTT. Variable domain in full (rest from reference TRBV5-6 and TRBJ1-6): DAGVTQSPTHLIKTRGQQVTLRCSPKSGHDTVSWYQQALGQGPQFIFQYYEEEERQRGNFPDRFSGHQFPNYSSELNVNALLLGDSALYLCASSLGGGSPLHFGNGTRLTVT.

The rearrangement uses TRBV6-4 and TRBJ2-7; D ambiguous. Germline CDR1 and CDR2: MRHNA and SNTAGT. Trimming stripped 1 base from V and 6 bases from J, with 4 bases between. The CDR3 length is 11 residues. CDR3 bases: TGTGCCAGCAGTGACTACAGCGAGCAGTACTTC. Translated, it gives CASSDYSEQYF.

The rearrangement joins TRBV29-1 to TRBJ2-5, with 9 bases lining up with TRBD1. Germline V CDR1 and CDR2: SQVTM, ANQGSEA. This CDR3 comprises 12 residues. V trimming: 6 bases; J trimming: 4 bases; junction bases outside the gene matches: 3. CDR3 sequence: CSVEQGAETQYF. The CDR3, as DNA: TGCAGCGTGGAACAGGGGGCAGAGACCCAGTACTTC.

This sequence joins TRBV7-2 and TRBJ2-3, with 9 bases matching TRBD2. Germline V gene data show CDR1 as SGHTA and CDR2 as FQGNSA. V trimming: 3 bases; J trimming: 1 base; junction bases outside the gene matches: 2. The CDR3 covers 15 residues. The CDR3 is CASSLPSGGTDTQYF. The DNA for the CDR3 is TGTGCCAGCAGCTTGCCTAGCGGGGGCACAGATACGCAGTATTTT.

The chain couples TRBV5-1 to TRBJ2-3; 8 bases agree with TRBD2. The CDR3 totals 13 residues. Germline V gene sequence: CDR1 SGHRS, CDR2 YFSETQ. V gave up 8 bases and J gave up 0 bases; unmatched junction bases: 2. The CDR3: CASSGTSTDTQYF. The CDR3 DNA reads as TGCGCCAGTAGCGGGACTAGCACAGATACGCAGTATTTT.

This sequence joins TRBV7-6 and TRBJ2-7; D is perhaps TRBD1 (6 bases). Germline lookup yields CDR1 SGHVS and CDR2 FNYEAQ. The CDR3 covers 14 residues. V lost 4 bases and J lost 6, with 16 bases in between. CDR3 coding DNA: TGTGCCAGCAGCTCCCCCGGGACAACAATCGAGCAGTACTTC. The encoded protein is CASSSPGTTIEQYF.

This clone was seen once. This chain links TRBV11-1 with TRBJ2-7, with D hard to call. Germline CDR1 and CDR2: SGHAT and FQDESV (reference sequence). The CDR3 is 14 residues long. The V and J ends lost 5 bases and 0 bases respectively, with 11 bases between them. The CDR3 bases are TGTGCCAGCAGCGTCACACAGAGCTCCTACGAGCAGTACTTC. This codes for CASSVTQSSYEQYF. Together with reference TRBV11-1 and TRBJ2-7, the CDR3 gives the full variable domain: EAEVAQSPRYKITEKSQAVAFWCDPISGHATLYWYRQILGQGPELLVQFQDESVVDDSQLPKDRFSAERLKGVDSTLKIQPAELGDSAMYLCASSVTQSSYEQYFGPGTRLTVT.

The J gene is TRBJ2-3, the V gene TRBV7-9; D unresolved. CDR1 is SEHNR, CDR2 FQNEAQ, per germline (reference sequence). The V and J ends lost 4 bases and 0 bases respectively, with 5 bases between them. The CDR3 sequence is 13 residues long. The CDR3 sequence is CASSSTSTDTQYF. CDR3 bases: TGTGCCAGCAGCTCAACTAGCACAGATACGCAGTATTTT.

This sequence joins TRBV27 and TRBJ2-3; D not certain. CDR3 length: 12 residues. With 10 bases removed from V and 6 bases from J, the gap between germline ends came to 14 bases. Germline V gives CDR1 MNHEY, CDR2 SMNVEV (reference sequence). The CDR3 sequence: CANQRVADTQYF. The DNA for the CDR3 is TGTGCCAATCAACGCGTCGCGGATACGCAGTATTTT.

The V call is TRBV27, the J call TRBJ2-3, with 8 bases fitting TRBD1. V was clipped by 8 bases and J by 2 bases; unmatched bases: 9. This CDR3 comprises 15 residues. The V gene's germline CDR1 is MNHEY and CDR2 SMNVEV (reference sequence). DNA of the CDR3: TGTGCCAGCGGTTCGGACAGGGCCTTCACAGATACGCAGTATTTT. This encodes CASGSDRAFTDTQYF.

This clone occurred a few times. The chain joins TRBV10-2 to TRBJ2-3, with 7 bases lining up with TRBD1. The CDR3 totals 17 residues. Trimming at V came to 8 bases and at J to 2 bases, leaving 16 bases not matched to a gene. Germline V gene lookup returns CDR1 WSHSY and CDR2 SAAADI. The CDR3 DNA sequence: TGCGCCAGCTTGGCAGGGGGTTTCGGCGAACTCACAGATACGCAGTATTTT. Protein: CASLAGGFGELTDTQYF.

This rearrangement joins TRBV6-4 to TRBJ2-1; 8 bases agree with TRBD2. CDR3 length: 15 amino acids. The V and J ends lost 2 bases and 6 bases, in that order; junction bases with no gene match: 6. The germline CDR1 and CDR2 sequences are MRHNA and SNTAGT. CDR3 region: CASSDEAGGVNEQFF. Written as DNA, the CDR3 is TGTGCCAGCAGTGACGAGGCGGGGGGCGTCAATGAGCAGTTCTTC.

This CDR3 reads CASTSTRATGIYEQYF. For the CDR3, the DNA is TGTGCCAGCACCTCCACCCGGGCCACAGGGATCTACGAGCAGTACTTC. The V gene is TRBV27, the J gene TRBJ2-7; a weak D match, TRBD1 (6 bases). The CDR3 is 16 amino acids. Looked up from germline, CDR1 is MNHEY and CDR2 is SMNVEV (reference sequence). V was cut by 7 bases and J by 3 bases, with 22 bases left in between.

The chain carries TRBV7-3 and TRBJ1-2; TRBD1 aligns across 8 bases. The CDR3 consists of 13 residues. The V segment lost 5 bases and the J segment 4 bases; nucleotides outside the gene matches: 3. Germline assignment: CDR1 SGHTA and CDR2 FQGTGA. The CDR3 reads CASSPGGFYGYTF. The CDR3 coding sequence is TGTGCCAGCAGCCCAGGGGGCTTCTATGGCTACACCTTC.

The V call is TRBV6-1, the J call TRBJ2-3; TRBD2 agrees at 12 bases. The germline gives CDR1 MNHNS, CDR2 SASEGT. The junction had 8 bases not matched to a gene; V was cut back by 4 bases and J by 3 bases. The CDR3 is 17 residues long. The CDR3 nucleotides read TGTGCCAGCAGTGTCCCTAGCGGGGGGGGTAGGACAGATACGCAGTATTTT. The encoded protein is CASSVPSGGGRTDTQYF.

The chain has TRBV19 and TRBJ1-2; 7 bases fit TRBD1. V gave up 4 bases and J gave up 4 bases; unmatched junction bases: 9. CDR3 length equals 15 residues. Germline CDR1 LNHDA, CDR2 SQIVND (reference sequence). CDR3 loop: CASSTWTGLPYGYTF. CDR3 coding DNA: TGTGCCAGTAGTACGTGGACAGGACTCCCCTATGGCTACACCTTC.

The chain is built from TRBV5-4 and TRBJ1-6; the D gene is possibly TRBD1 (5 bases). Germline values: CDR1 SGHNT, CDR2 YYREEE (reference sequence). Trimming stripped 5 bases from V and 6 bases from J, with 12 bases between. The CDR3 covers 14 residues. The CDR3 DNA sequence: TGTGCCAGCAGACTTTGGGGGGGTAATTCACCCCTCCACTTT. It yields the protein CASRLWGGNSPLHF.

The rearrangement uses TRBV6-1 and TRBJ1-1, with 8 bases that match TRBD1. The CDR3 covers 14 residues. The V segment lost 11 bases and the J segment 0 bases; nucleotides outside the gene matches: 8. CDR1 is MNHNS, CDR2 SASEGT, per germline. The CDR3 DNA reads TGTGCCGGACGATCGACAGGGGTGAACACTGAAGCTTTCTTT. Protein product: CAGRSTGVNTEAFF.